This passage covers 28 T cell receptor beta chains from one sample sequenced in a study of T cell responses to AZD1222 COVID-19 vaccine. Sequencing was performed with immunoSEQ multiplex PCR; in TCRdb, only in-frame clones are kept and a portion is missing. Of around 97,000 clones detected, 88% appear once; the ten largest clones hold approximately 20%. This specimen was peripheral blood, taken on day 0 of AZD1222 vaccination. These TCRs come from an adult in good health.

This clone was counted a single time. The genes are TRBV29-1 and TRBJ2-1, with 10 bases fitting TRBD1. This CDR3 region has 15 residues. J gave up 2 bases and V 6 bases, and 7 bases lay outside the gene matches. Germline V gene lookup returns CDR1 SQVTM and CDR2 ANQGSEA. The chain's CDR3 is CSVDRDRGTYNEQFF. The CDR3 nucleotides are TGCAGCGTCGACCGGGACAGGGGAACCTACAATGAGCAGTTCTTC.

The rearrangement uses TRBV6-5 and TRBJ2-7; no firm D call. Germline lookup yields CDR1 MNHEY and CDR2 SVGAGI. CDR3 length: 15 amino acids. V lost 2 bases to trimming and J lost 2 bases, with 13 bases between them. The CDR3 bases are TGTGCCAGCAGTTACGAATCTAGAGACACCTACGAGCAGTACTTC. Protein sequence: CASSYESRDTYEQYF.

The chain carries TRBV15 and TRBJ1-2, with D maybe TRBD1 (5 bases). Trimming removed 1 base from V and 8 bases from J, with 11 bases in between. Per the germline V gene, CDR1 is LNHNV and CDR2 is YYDKDF (reference sequence). This CDR3 spans 13 amino acids. This CDR3 reads CATSRVGGRGYTF. CDR3 DNA: TGTGCCACCAGCAGAGTTGGGGGTCGAGGCTACACCTTC.

The chain couples TRBV2 to TRBJ1-2; possibly TRBD1 for D (6 bases). V was clipped by 4 bases and J by 8 bases, with 14 bases between them. The CDR3 extends over 13 amino acids. Germline V gene sequence: CDR1 SNHLY, CDR2 FYNNEI. CDR3 in DNA: TGTGCCAGCAGTGGGGGCAGGGGCAGGGGCTACACCTTC. This encodes CASSGGRGRGYTF.

The chain is built from TRBV18 and TRBJ2-7; D may be TRBD2 (5 bases). The germline V gene encodes CDR1 KGHSH and CDR2 LQKENI. The CDR3 is 13 amino acids. The germline V and J ends were trimmed by 6 bases and 3 bases, with 12 bases remaining between them. CDR3 loop: CASSPGDYYEQYF. DNA of the CDR3: TGTGCCAGCTCCCCTGGAGACTACTACGAGCAGTACTTC.

The V gene is TRBV3-1 (or the pseudogene TRBV3-2), the J gene TRBJ2-3; 9 positions agree with TRBD2. The CDR3 spans 14 residues. Trimming at V came to 10 bases and at J to 0 bases, leaving 5 bases not matched to a gene. CDR1 LGHDT and CDR2 YNNKEL come from the germline V gene (reference sequence). The CDR3, as DNA: TGTGCCACCGCGCGGGGGGGCAGCACAGATACGCAGTATTTT. Amino acid sequence: CATARGGSTDTQYF.

The rearrangement joins TRBV28 to TRBJ2-2, with D possibly called TRBD1 or TRBD2 (6 bases each). Germline V CDR1 and CDR2: MDHEN, SYDVKM. This CDR3 spans 14 amino acids. Trimming pared 8 bases from V and 5 bases from J, leaving 15 bases between. CDR3 nucleotides: TGTGCCAGCGGGGGGCCCAGTTGGACCGGGGAGCTGTTTTTT. It specifies CASGGPSWTGELFF.

This clone was recorded only once. This rearrangement joins TRBV4-3 to TRBJ1-1; D gene uncertain. CDR3 length: 15 residues. Trimming removed 0 bases at V and 1 base at J, with 9 bases between. Looked up from germline, CDR1 is LGHNA and CDR2 is YSLEER. In DNA, the CDR3 is TGCGCCAGCAGCCAAGATCTCGGAGCGAACACTGAAGCTTTCTTT. It encodes CASSQDLGANTEAFF.

This clone was recorded a few times. This chain connects TRBV3-1 (or the pseudogene TRBV3-2) to TRBJ2-7; D gene uncertain. Germline CDR1 LGHDT, CDR2 YNNKEL (reference sequence). CDR3 length: 14 amino acids. V was pared by 0 bases and J by 6 bases, with 12 bases between. The CDR3 DNA reads TGTGCCAGCAGCCAAGAGGGTAGAATTTCCGAGCAGTACTTC. Its protein product is CASSQEGRISEQYF.

The CDR3 here is CASTPGGVNTEAFF. CDR3 nucleotides: TGTGCCAGTACCCCCGGAGGGGTGAACACTGAAGCTTTCTTT. The chain recombines TRBV19 with TRBJ1-1; a weak D match, TRBD1 (5 bases). This CDR3 is built from 14 residues. V lost 7 bases and J 0 bases, leaving 12 bases between the germline ends. Germline lookup yields CDR1 LNHDA and CDR2 SQIVND (reference sequence). Combining the CDR3 with reference TRBV19 and TRBJ1-1 gives the whole variable domain DGGITQSPKYLFRKEGQNVTLSCEQNLNHDAMYWYRQDPGQGLRLIYYSQIVNDFQKGDIAEGYSVSREKKESFPLTVTSAQKNPTAFYLCASTPGGVNTEAFFGQGTRLTVV.

For this clone: Germline is not matched at one junction end, which may reflect a read error. In DNA, the CDR3 is TGCGCCAGCAGTCAATCCGGGACTAGCTCCCACGAGCAGTACTTC. Its protein is CASSQSGTSSHEQYF. The rearrangement uses TRBV5-1 and TRBJ2-7; TRBD2 agrees at 9 bases. The CDR3 extends over 15 amino acids. Germline V gene data show CDR1 as SGHRS and CDR2 as YFSETQ.

The CDR3 spells CASSESQGASNQPQHF. The CDR3 nucleotides are TGCGCCAGCAGTGAGTCGCAGGGGGCGAGCAATCAGCCCCAGCATTTT. The chain recombines TRBV10-1 with TRBJ1-5, with TRBD1 identical over 8 bases. Per germline, CDR1 WNHNN and CDR2 SYGVQD (reference sequence). V dropped 0 bases and J dropped 1; count of bases not matched to a gene: 2. The CDR3 length is 16 residues.

This rearrangement joins TRBV29-1 to TRBJ1-2; possible D gene TRBD1, 5 bases. Germline CDR1 and CDR2: SQVTM and ANQGSEA. This CDR3 has 11 residues. CDR3 amino acids: CRVGDDYGYTF. The CDR3, as DNA: TGCAGAGTGGGGGACGACTATGGCTACACCTTC. Looking up the rest from reference TRBV29-1 and TRBJ1-2 gives the full variable domain: SAVISQKPSRDICQRGTSLTIQCQVDSQVTMMFWYRQQPGQSLTLIATANQGSEATYESGFVIDKFPISRPNLTFSTLTVSNMSPEDSSIYLCRVGDDYGYTFGSGTRLTVV.

The chain uses TRBV7-3 and TRBJ1-2, with TRBD1 identical over 9 bases. CDR3 length equals 16 residues. CDR1 and CDR2 from the germline V gene are SGHTA and FQGTGA. Unmatched junction bases numbered 6, after V lost 2 bases and J lost 2 bases. In DNA, the CDR3 is TGTGCCAGCAGCTTATCCGGGACAGGGCCCAACTATGGCTACACCTTC. This encodes CASSLSGTGPNYGYTF.

V gene TRBV28 combines with J gene TRBJ1-1; D gene unclear. Looked up from germline, CDR1 is MDHEN and CDR2 is SYDVKM. The CDR3 is 10 residues long. Trimming cost V 6 bases and J 3 bases, with 2 bases left between them. DNA of the CDR3: TGTGCCAGCAGCTACACTGAAGCTTTCTTT. It codes for CASSYTEAFF.

The chain carries TRBV6-5 and TRBJ2-3; D remains ambiguous. Per the germline V gene, CDR1 is MNHEY and CDR2 is SVGAGI. CDR3 size: 13 residues. V lost 6 bases and J 4 bases, leaving 11 bases between the germline ends. CDR3 loop: CASRDHGADTQYF. CDR3 nucleotides: TGTGCCAGCAGGGACCACGGCGCAGATACGCAGTATTTT.

For the CDR3, the DNA is TGTGCCAGCAGCTCTATTTTAGCGGATCGCAAAGAGACCCAGTACTTC. It encodes CASSSILADRKETQYF. V is TRBV7-3 and J is TRBJ2-5, with D possibly TRBD2 on 6 matching bases. Trimming took off 4 bases at V and 3 bases at J, with 18 bases between the two ends. Germline CDR1 and CDR2: SGHTA and FQGTGA. The length of the CDR3 is 16 residues.

The chain uses TRBV10-1 and TRBJ2-1; D perhaps matches TRBD2 (5 bases). Trimming shortened V by 6 bases and J by 1 base, and 13 bases separated the two germline ends. This CDR3 spans 15 amino acids. Germline CDR1 reads WNHNN; CDR2 reads SYGVQD (reference sequence). The CDR3 coding sequence is TGCGCCAGCAGCCAGCGGCGCCTATCCTACAATGAGCAGTTCTTC. This encodes CASSQRRLSYNEQFF.

V usage is TRBV5-8 and J usage is TRBJ2-2; possibly TRBD1 or TRBD2 for D (6 bases each). The germline V gene has CDR1 SGHTS and CDR2 YDEGEE. The CDR3 runs to 16 residues. V was shortened by 3 bases and J by 4 bases, with 16 bases between the two germline ends. CDR3 residues: CASSYFARGGTGELFF. Written as DNA, the CDR3 is TGTGCCAGCAGCTACTTCGCCAGGGGAGGCACCGGGGAGCTGTTTTTT.

CDR3 residues: CASSLARDEQYF. The CDR3 DNA reads as TGCGCCAGCAGCTTGGCCAGGGACGAGCAGTACTTC. The chain has TRBV5-1 and TRBJ2-7; the D gene is possibly TRBD1 (5 bases). CDR3 length: 12 residues. Germline CDR1 reads SGHRS; CDR2 reads YFSETQ. The V gene lost 0 bases and the J gene lost 5 bases, with 6 bases spanning the gap.

This clone has only a few counts. The chain combines TRBV6-6 with TRBJ2-6; D may be TRBD1 (6 bases). This CDR3 is 16 amino acids long. Per the germline V gene, CDR1 is MNHNY and CDR2 is SVGAGI (reference sequence). V dropped 4 bases and J dropped 4 bases, with 14 bases sitting between them. CDR3 amino acids: CASSFDGGSGANVLTF. The CDR3 DNA is TGTGCCAGCAGTTTTGATGGGGGCTCGGGGGCCAACGTCCTGACTTTC.

The chain links TRBV7-2 to TRBJ2-6; D unresolved. The CDR3 consists of 15 residues. The germline gives CDR1 SGHTA, CDR2 FQGNSA. Trimming cost V 1 base and J 0 bases, with 4 bases left between them. DNA of the CDR3: TGTGCCAGCAGCTTAGTATCCTCTGGGGCCAACGTCCTGACTTTC. Translation: CASSLVSSGANVLTF.

In its sample, this clone was seen once. The chain carries TRBV6-5 and TRBJ2-3; D not certain. V was clipped by 9 bases and J by 1 base, with 17 bases between them. The CDR3 runs to 15 residues. The germline V gene encodes CDR1 MNHEY and CDR2 SVGAGI. The CDR3 region is CASSLTAIGTDTQYF. CDR3 coding DNA: TGTGCCAGTAGCCTAACGGCGATCGGCACAGATACGCAGTATTTT.

V and J are TRBV6-6 and TRBJ2-7; TRBD2 matches 8 bases. This CDR3 is built from 13 residues. Germline assignment: CDR1 MNHNY and CDR2 SVGAGI (reference sequence). Losses at the gene ends were 8 bases for V and 2 bases for J; bases not matched to a gene: 5. The CDR3 spells CASDAGGTYEQYF. DNA for the CDR3: TGTGCCAGCGACGCGGGGGGAACCTACGAGCAGTACTTC.

V is TRBV10-3 and J is TRBJ2-3, with 10 bases lining up with TRBD2. Trimming took 6 bases from V and 2 from J; bases not matched to a gene: 5. The CDR3 is 15 amino acids. Germline CDR1 and CDR2: ENHRY and SYGVKD. For the CDR3, the DNA is TGTGCCATCAGAGAGGGGACTAGCGACACAGATACGCAGTATTTT. Protein sequence: CAIREGTSDTDTQYF.

The chain recombines TRBV4-3 with TRBJ2-1, with D hard to call. The CDR3 is made up of 18 amino acids. Germline V gives CDR1 LGHNA, CDR2 YSLEER. V lost 0 bases to trimming and J lost 0 bases, with 15 bases between them. The DNA for the CDR3 is TGCGCCAGCAGCCAAGAGGGCCTCGCTCTCAGCTCCTACAATGAGCAGTTCTTC. As protein: CASSQEGLALSSYNEQFF.

The V and J genes are TRBV7-2 and TRBJ2-2, with D unresolved. V was trimmed by 1 base and J by 6 bases, leaving 9 bases between them. In germline, CDR1 is SGHTA, CDR2 FQGNSA. The CDR3 consists of 14 residues. CDR3 amino acids: CASSLDRLAGELFF. CDR3 sequence (DNA): TGTGCCAGCAGCTTAGACAGACTGGCCGGGGAGCTGTTTTTT.

The chain couples TRBV4-1 to TRBJ2-4; TRBD2 aligns across 10 bases. This CDR3 is 14 amino acids long. Trimming at V came to 4 bases and at J to 5 bases, leaving 2 bases not matched to a gene. The germline V gene has CDR1 MGHRA and CDR2 YSYEKL. The CDR3 reads CASSPLAGENIQYF. The CDR3 coding sequence is TGCGCCAGCAGCCCGCTAGCGGGGGAAAACATTCAGTACTTC.